The entry that follows covers one T cell receptor beta chain sequence. These data originate in a study of CD8+ T cells in alopecia areata. Study context: Those treated were given oral tofacitinib at 5 to 10 mg twice daily.

TCR sequencing used cDNA made by reverse transcription of extracted RNA. Only in-frame clones appear in the TCRdb table, and some are missing; sequencing was by immunoSEQ multiplex PCR. The sample lists fewer than 200,000 clones, around 50% seen once, with approximately 14% in the top ten. V was shortened by 5 bases and J by 14 bases, with 10 bases between the two germline ends. The CDR3 consists of 11 residues. Germline V CDR1 and CDR2: MNHEY, SVGAGI. Researchers gathered lesional scalp punch biopsies and peripheral blood from patients with alopecia areata. The researchers isolated CD4+ and CD8+ T cells from PBMCs by sorting.

The chain combines TRBV6-5 with TRBJ1-6; D gene unclear. The origin of this receptor is a human donor with alopecia areata. Sequenced here: CD4+ T cells sorted from blood, sampled at week 0. CDR3 sequence (DNA): TGTGCCAGCAGTACACCCGGCGCCCTCCACTTT. Translating gives CASSTPGALHF.